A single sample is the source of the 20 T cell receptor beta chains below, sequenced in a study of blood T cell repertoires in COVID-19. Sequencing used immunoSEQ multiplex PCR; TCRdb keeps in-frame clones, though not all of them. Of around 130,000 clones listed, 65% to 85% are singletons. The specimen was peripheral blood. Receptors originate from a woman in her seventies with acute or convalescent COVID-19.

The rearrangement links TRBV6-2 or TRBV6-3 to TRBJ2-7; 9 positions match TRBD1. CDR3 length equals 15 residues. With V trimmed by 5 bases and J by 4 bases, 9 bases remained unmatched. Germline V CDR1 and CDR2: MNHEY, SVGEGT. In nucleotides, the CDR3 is TGTGCCAGCAGTCAAACAGGGGGCCCTCAGTACGAGCAGTACTTC. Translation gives CASSQTGGPQYEQYF.

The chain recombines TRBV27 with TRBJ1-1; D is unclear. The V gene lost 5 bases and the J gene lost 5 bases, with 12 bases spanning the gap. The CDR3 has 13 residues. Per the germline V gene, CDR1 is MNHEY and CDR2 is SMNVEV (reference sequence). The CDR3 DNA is TGTGCCAGCAGTCCCCGGGGAGAAACTGAAGCTTTCTTT. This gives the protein CASSPRGETEAFF.

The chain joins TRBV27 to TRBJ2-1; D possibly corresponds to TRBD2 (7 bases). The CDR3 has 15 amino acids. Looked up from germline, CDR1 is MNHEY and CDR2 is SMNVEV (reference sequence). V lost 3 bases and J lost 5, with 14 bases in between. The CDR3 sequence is CASSFPRGAHNEQFF. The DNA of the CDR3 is TGTGCCAGCAGTTTCCCTCGGGGGGCACACAATGAGCAGTTCTTC.

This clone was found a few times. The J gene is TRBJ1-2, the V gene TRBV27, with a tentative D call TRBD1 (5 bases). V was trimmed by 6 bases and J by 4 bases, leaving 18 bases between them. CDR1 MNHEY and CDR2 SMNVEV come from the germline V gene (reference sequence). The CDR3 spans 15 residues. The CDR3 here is CASSQNVVGGYGYTF. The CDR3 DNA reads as TGTGCCAGCAGCCAAAACGTAGTCGGGGGCTATGGCTACACCTTC.

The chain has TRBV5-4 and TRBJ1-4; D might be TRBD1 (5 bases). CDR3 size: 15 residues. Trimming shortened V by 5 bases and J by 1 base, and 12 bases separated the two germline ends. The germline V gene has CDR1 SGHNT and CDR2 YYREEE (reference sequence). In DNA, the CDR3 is TGTGCCAGCAGTTCGACTCAGGGAACTAATGAAAAACTGTTTTTT. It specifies CASSSTQGTNEKLFF.

The chain's CDR3 is CASSFNSNQPQHF. The CDR3 coding sequence is TGTGCCAGCAGCTTTAATAGCAATCAGCCCCAGCATTTT. The J gene is TRBJ1-5, the V gene TRBV7-9; D gene ambiguous. The germline gives CDR1 SEHNR, CDR2 FQNEAQ (reference sequence). With 3 bases removed from V and 0 bases from J, the gap between germline ends came to 3 bases. CDR3 length: 13 residues.

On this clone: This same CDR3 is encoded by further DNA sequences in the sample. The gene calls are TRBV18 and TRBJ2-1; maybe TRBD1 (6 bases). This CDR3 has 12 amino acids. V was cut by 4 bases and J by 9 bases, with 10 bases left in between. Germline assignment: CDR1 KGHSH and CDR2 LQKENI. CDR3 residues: CASSLIRGEQFF. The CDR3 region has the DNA TGTGCCAGCTCACTGATCAGGGGTGAGCAGTTCTTC.

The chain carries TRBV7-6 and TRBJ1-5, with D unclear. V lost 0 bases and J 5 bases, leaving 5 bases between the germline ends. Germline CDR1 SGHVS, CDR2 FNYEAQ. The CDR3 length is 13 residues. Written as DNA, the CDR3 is TGTGCCAGCAGCTTAGCGCGCTATCAGCCCCAGCATTTT. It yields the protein CASSLARYQPQHF.

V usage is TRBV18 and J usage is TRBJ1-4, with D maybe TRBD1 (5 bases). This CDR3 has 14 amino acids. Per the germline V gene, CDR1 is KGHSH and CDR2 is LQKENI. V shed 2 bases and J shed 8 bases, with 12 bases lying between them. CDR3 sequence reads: CASSPAGINEKLFF. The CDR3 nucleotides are TGTGCCAGCTCACCAGCAGGGATAAACGAAAAACTGTTTTTT.

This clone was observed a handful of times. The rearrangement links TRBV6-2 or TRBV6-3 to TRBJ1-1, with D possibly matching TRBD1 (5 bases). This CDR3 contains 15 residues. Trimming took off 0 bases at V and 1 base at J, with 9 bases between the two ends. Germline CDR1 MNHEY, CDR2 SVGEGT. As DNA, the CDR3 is TGTGCCAGCAGTTACTCGGGGCGGGAGAACACTGAAGCTTTCTTT. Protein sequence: CASSYSGRENTEAFF.

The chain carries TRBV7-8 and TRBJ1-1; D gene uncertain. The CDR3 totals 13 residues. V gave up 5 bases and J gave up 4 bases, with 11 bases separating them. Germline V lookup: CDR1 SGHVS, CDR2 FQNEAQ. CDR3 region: CASSARGVTEAFF. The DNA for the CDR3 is TGTGCCAGCAGCGCAAGAGGTGTCACTGAAGCTTTCTTT.

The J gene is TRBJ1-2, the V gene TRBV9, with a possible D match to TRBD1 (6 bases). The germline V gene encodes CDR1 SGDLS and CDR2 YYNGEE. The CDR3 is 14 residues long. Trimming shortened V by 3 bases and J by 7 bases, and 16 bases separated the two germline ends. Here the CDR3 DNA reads TGTGCCAGCAGCGACCCCTCAGGGGCGGCTGGCTACACCTTC. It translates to CASSDPSGAAGYTF.

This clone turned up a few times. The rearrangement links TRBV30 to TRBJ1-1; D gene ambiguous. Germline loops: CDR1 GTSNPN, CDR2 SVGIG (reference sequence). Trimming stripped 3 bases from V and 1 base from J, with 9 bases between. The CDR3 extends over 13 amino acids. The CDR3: CAWRRLRNTEAFF. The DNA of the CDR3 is TGTGCCTGGAGGAGACTGAGGAACACTGAAGCTTTCTTT.

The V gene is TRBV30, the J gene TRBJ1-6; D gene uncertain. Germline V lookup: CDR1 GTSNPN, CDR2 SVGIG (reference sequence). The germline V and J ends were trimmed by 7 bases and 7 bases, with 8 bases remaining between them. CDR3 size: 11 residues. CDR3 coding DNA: TGTGCCTTCCGGGAGAATTCACCCCTCCACTTT. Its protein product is CAFRENSPLHF.

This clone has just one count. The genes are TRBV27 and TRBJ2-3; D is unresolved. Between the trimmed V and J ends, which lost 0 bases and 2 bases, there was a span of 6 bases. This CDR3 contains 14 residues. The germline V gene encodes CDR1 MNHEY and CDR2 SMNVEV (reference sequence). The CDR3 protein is CASSLSYITDTQYF. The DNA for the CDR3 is TGTGCCAGCAGTTTATCGTACATCACAGATACGCAGTATTTT.

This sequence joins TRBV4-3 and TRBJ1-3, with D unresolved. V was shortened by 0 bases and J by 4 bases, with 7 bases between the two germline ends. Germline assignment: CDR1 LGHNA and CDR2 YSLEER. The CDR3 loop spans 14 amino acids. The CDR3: CASSQDVMGNTIYF. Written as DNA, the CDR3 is TGCGCCAGCAGCCAAGACGTTATGGGAAACACCATATATTTT.

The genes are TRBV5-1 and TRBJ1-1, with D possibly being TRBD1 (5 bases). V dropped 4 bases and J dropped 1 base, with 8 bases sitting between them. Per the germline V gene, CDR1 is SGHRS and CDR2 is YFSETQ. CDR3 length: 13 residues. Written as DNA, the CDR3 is TGCGCCAGCAGCGTTCAGGGGAACACTGAAGCTTTCTTT. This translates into CASSVQGNTEAFF.

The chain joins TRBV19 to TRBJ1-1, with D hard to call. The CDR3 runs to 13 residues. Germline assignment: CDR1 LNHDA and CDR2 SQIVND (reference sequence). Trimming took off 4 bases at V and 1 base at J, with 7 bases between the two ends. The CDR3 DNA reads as TGTGCCAGTAGTACCAGTAAGAACACTGAAGCTTTCTTT. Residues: CASSTSKNTEAFF.

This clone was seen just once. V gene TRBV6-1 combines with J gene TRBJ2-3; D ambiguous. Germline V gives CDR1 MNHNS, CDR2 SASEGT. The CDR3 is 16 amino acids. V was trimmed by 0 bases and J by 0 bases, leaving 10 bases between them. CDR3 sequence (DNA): TGTGCCAGCAGTGAAGCCTCAAAGACTAGCACAGATACGCAGTATTTT. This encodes CASSEASKTSTDTQYF.

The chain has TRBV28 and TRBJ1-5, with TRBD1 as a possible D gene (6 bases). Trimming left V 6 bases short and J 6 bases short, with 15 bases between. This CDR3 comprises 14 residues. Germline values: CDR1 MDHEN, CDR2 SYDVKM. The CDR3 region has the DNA TGTGCCAGCAGACGGGACAATTCCGGTCAGCCCCAGCATTTT. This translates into CASRRDNSGQPQHF.